The 9 T cell receptor beta chains in this list originate from one sample, sequenced in a study of brain T cells in children with intractable seizures. Clones were sequenced by immunoSEQ multiplex PCR, and TCRdb holds only the in-frame ones, with some missing. Counted here are a few hundred thousand clones, over 85% occurring once; the ten biggest clones make up 5% to 7%. Indicated time point: blood from clinic visit 5 months post-surgery; TSC patient then seizure free. The sequenced sample was peripheral blood, obtained more than 4 months after surgery. The receptors shown here come from a boy in the first two years of life with tuberous sclerosis and intractable seizures.

The chain couples TRBV7-2 to TRBJ2-3; 9 bases are shared with TRBD2. Germline CDR1 and CDR2: SGHTA and FQGNSA. The CDR3 is made up of 16 amino acids. The V and J ends lost 4 bases and 1 base, in that order; junction bases with no gene match: 6. This chain's CDR3 is CASSSLAGARTDTQYF. The CDR3 DNA follows: TGTGCCAGCAGCTCCTTAGCGGGGGCCCGCACAGATACGCAGTATTTT.

The chain employs TRBV25-1 and TRBJ1-2; maybe TRBD1 (6 bases). The CDR3 extends over 13 amino acids. V lost 7 bases and J 4 bases, leaving 13 bases between the germline ends. Germline V lookup: CDR1 MGHDK, CDR2 SYGVNS. The CDR3 coding sequence is TGTGCCAGCACCCGGGGGCTTGGCTATGGCTACACCTTC. Translating it yields CASTRGLGYGYTF.

This clone appeared once. The chain has TRBV10-3 and TRBJ2-3; 10 bases map to TRBD2. The CDR3 loop spans 15 amino acids. Trimming took 6 bases from V and 2 from J; bases not matched to a gene: 5. Germline values: CDR1 ENHRY, CDR2 SYGVKD. The CDR3 sequence is CAIRGLADDTDTQYF. CDR3 coding DNA: TGTGCCATCAGAGGACTAGCGGATGACACAGATACGCAGTATTTT.

The chain uses TRBV1 and TRBJ1-5; the D call TRBD1 from the table was never checked on the DNA. TRBV1 is flagged as a pseudogene. The CDR3 has 19 residues. Here the CDR3 DNA reads TGCACCAGCAGCCAAGATTGTGAGGACAGGGATGGTAGCAATCAGCCCCAGCATTTT. Protein: CTSSQDCEDRDGSNQPQHF.

The chain employs TRBV4-1 and TRBJ1-5; D remains ambiguous. The CDR3 spans 15 residues. Germline V lookup: CDR1 MGHRA, CDR2 YSYEKL. V lost 0 bases to trimming and J lost 5 bases, with 11 bases between them. CDR3 in amino acids: CASSQDRTGDQPQHF. For the CDR3, the DNA is TGCGCCAGCAGCCAAGACAGGACCGGGGATCAGCCCCAGCATTTT.

This clone occurred a few times. This rearrangement joins TRBV19 to TRBJ1-6; 8 positions match TRBD1. V lost 3 bases and J lost 6; bases outside the gene matches: 1. Germline V lookup: CDR1 LNHDA, CDR2 SQIVND (reference sequence). The CDR3 runs to 14 residues. CDR3 region: CASSIRGRNSPLHF. In DNA, the CDR3 is TGTGCCAGTAGTATCAGGGGGCGTAATTCACCCCTCCACTTT.

This chain uses TRBV5-8 with TRBJ1-5; D perhaps matches TRBD1 (5 bases). Germline CDR1 SGHTS, CDR2 YDEGEE. The length of the CDR3 is 14 residues. V shed 3 bases and J shed 2 bases, with 9 bases lying between them. CDR3 bases: TGTGCCAGCAGCTGGGACTTGGGCAATCAGCCCCAGCATTTT. Translation gives CASSWDLGNQPQHF.

This clone is deemed medium-sized. CDR3 sequence: CASSLRTSTGELFF. CDR3 in DNA: TGTGCCAGCAGCTTGAGGACTTCTACCGGGGAGCTGTTTTTT. The rearrangement uses TRBV5-8 and TRBJ2-2; a possible D gene is TRBD2 (5 bases). Germline loops: CDR1 SGHTS, CDR2 YDEGEE. CDR3 length: 14 residues. The ends were cut back, 1 base at V and 5 bases at J, with 9 bases in the middle.

The chain couples TRBV27 to TRBJ2-2, with 8 bases fitting TRBD1. V was pared by 5 bases and J by 3 bases, with 5 bases of the junction left unmatched. The CDR3 has 15 residues. Germline assignment: CDR1 MNHEY and CDR2 SMNVEV (reference sequence). The CDR3 is CASSRGQDDTGELFF. The CDR3 nucleotides are TGTGCCAGCAGTCGGGGACAGGACGACACCGGGGAGCTGTTTTTT.